This record covers a single T cell receptor (beta chain). What it binds is unknown. The CDR3 sequence is 13 residues long. In germline, CDR1 is SGHDN, CDR2 FVKESK. V dropped 5 bases and J dropped 1 base, with 6 bases sitting between them. The PCR employed 60 Vbeta primers together with 13 Jbeta primers. Libraries were prepared by immunoSEQ multiplex PCR; TCRdb keeps only in-frame clonotypes and omits some of them. The sample shows about 130,000 clones, approximately 74% of them seen only once. This entry is derived from a study of cytomegalovirus exposure and HLA in healthy donors. Study conclusions and caveats: Later on, an analysis found that several of the most significant clusters appeared to be linked to common viral pathogens, which included parvovirus B19. For TCR beta chains, V- and J-gene trimming was later linked to a missense DCLRE1C variant.

The V and J genes are TRBV14 and TRBJ1-5; a weak D match, TRBD1 (5 bases). This TCR derives from a middle-aged man in good health and CMV-seropositive. Sequencing was carried out using PBMCs. The chain's CDR3 is CASSWGSNQPQHF. DNA of the CDR3: TGTGCCAGCAGCTGGGGCAGCAATCAGCCCCAGCATTTT.